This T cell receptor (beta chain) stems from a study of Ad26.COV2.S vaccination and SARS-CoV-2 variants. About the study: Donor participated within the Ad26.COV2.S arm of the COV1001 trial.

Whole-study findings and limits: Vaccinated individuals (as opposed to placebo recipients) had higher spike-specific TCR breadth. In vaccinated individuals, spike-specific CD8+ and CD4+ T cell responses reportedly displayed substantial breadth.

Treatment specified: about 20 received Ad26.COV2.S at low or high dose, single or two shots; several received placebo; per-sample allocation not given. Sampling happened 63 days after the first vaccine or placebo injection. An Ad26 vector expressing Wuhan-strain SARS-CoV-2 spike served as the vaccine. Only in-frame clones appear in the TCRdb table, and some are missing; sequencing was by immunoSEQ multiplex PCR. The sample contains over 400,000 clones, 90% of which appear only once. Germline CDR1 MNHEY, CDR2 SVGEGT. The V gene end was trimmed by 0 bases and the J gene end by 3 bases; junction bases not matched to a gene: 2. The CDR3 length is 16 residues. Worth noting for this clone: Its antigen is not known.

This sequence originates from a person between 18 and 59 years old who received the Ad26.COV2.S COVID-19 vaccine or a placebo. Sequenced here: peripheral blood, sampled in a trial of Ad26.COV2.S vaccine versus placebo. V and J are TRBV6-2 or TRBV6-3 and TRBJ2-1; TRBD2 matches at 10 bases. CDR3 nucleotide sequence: TGTGCCAGCAGTTACTCGGGACTAGCGAACTACAATGAGCAGTTCTTC. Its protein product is CASSYSGLANYNEQFF.